A single T cell receptor (beta chain) is shown here with its context. Its target is not known. These data come from a study of T cell clonotyping in hematopoietic cell transplantation. General study points: CD4 and CD8 repertoire contributions could not be separated without sorting.

The method was immunoSEQ multiplex PCR; TCRdb's version includes in-frame clones alone and lacks a portion of them. The table shows about 10,000 clones, with 50% to 65% occurring only once. Germline V CDR1 and CDR2: MNHNS, SASEGT. Trimming pared 4 bases from V and 0 bases from J, leaving 13 bases between. This CDR3 spans 15 amino acids. The clonotype comes from a female patient in her fifties who had an allogeneic stem cell transplant from an unrelated donor, so the T cells may come from the graft donor. Some clones in this sample may be carry-over from other donors' samples. The sample in question was peripheral blood mononuclear cells, obtained 100 days after allogeneic stem cell transplant. This sequence joins TRBV6-1 and TRBJ2-7, with D possibly matching TRBD1 (6 bases). The CDR3 loop is CASSAPRGYSYEQYF. The CDR3 DNA is TGTGCCAGCAGTGCCCCGAGGGGGTACTCCTACGAGCAGTACTTC.